These T cell receptor beta chains were read from a single sample in a study of neurological immune-mediated disorders. TCRdb used MiXCR to reprocess the 5' RACE reads, holding one entry per CDR3 protein. The table includes under 80,000 distinct CDR3 sequences, around 5.5% detected once. Sequencing input: PBMCs. The receptor source for this set is a woman aged 25 to 39 with multiple sclerosis. Both conserved end residues are part of each CDR3. Each record gives: J gene, clone size, V gene, D gene, CDR3 protein, CDR3 DNA. D genes are given only for firm matches. Clone size is stated in some rows and not others, as once, few, many or a class when expanded.

J gene: TRBJ2-1; clone size: -; V gene: TRBV7-8; D gene: -; CDR3 protein: CASSGLRNEQFF; CDR3 DNA: TGTGCCAGCAGCGGCCTTCGCAATGAGCAGTTCTTC
J gene: TRBJ2-2; clone size: -; V gene: TRBV9; D gene: -; CDR3 protein: CASSADKVARTGELFF; CDR3 DNA: TGTGCCAGCAGCGCGGATAAGGTCGCGCGTACCGGGGAGCTGTTTTTT
J gene: TRBJ2-5; clone size: many; V gene: TRBV7-8; D gene: -; CDR3 protein: CASSSTTAYQETQYF; CDR3 DNA: TGTGCCAGCAGCTCCACGACGGCGTACCAAGAGACCCAGTACTTC
J gene: TRBJ2-5; clone size: many; V gene: TRBV5-1; D gene: -; CDR3 protein: CASSLNPAGEETQYF; CDR3 DNA: TGCGCCAGCAGCTTGAACCCTGCCGGGGAAGAGACCCAGTACTTC
J gene: TRBJ2-3; clone size: many; V gene: TRBV5-1; D gene: TRBD2; CDR3 protein: CASSTSGTSGDTQYF; CDR3 DNA: TGCGCCAGCAGCACCTCCGGGACTAGCGGAGATACGCAGTATTTT
J gene: TRBJ1-1; clone size: many; V gene: TRBV5-1; D gene: TRBD1; CDR3 protein: CASSPGQETEAFF; CDR3 DNA: TGCGCCAGCAGTCCGGGACAGGAGACTGAAGCTTTCTTT
J gene: TRBJ1-1; clone size: many; V gene: TRBV5-1; D gene: -; CDR3 protein: CASSLEGIGFTEAFF; CDR3 DNA: TGCGCCAGCAGCTTGGAGGGGATTGGGTTCACTGAAGCTTTCTTT
J gene: TRBJ2-5; clone size: few; V gene: TRBV9; D gene: -; CDR3 protein: CASSVGSVGETQYF; CDR3 DNA: TGTGCCAGCAGCGTAGGGAGCGTAGGAGAGACCCAGTACTTC
J gene: TRBJ1-5; clone size: few; V gene: TRBV6-1; D gene: -; CDR3 protein: CASNRGTYNQPQHF; CDR3 DNA: TGTGCCAGCAATCGCGGGACCTACAATCAGCCCCAGCATTTT
J gene: TRBJ1-5; clone size: -; V gene: TRBV24-1; D gene: TRBD1; CDR3 protein: CATSDPGQADQPQNF; CDR3 DNA: TGTGCCACCAGTGACCCGGGACAGGCGGATCAGCCCCAGAATTTT
J gene: TRBJ2-7; clone size: many; V gene: TRBV3-1; D gene: -; CDR3 protein: CASSQAYEQYF; CDR3 DNA: TGTGCCAGCAGCCAAGCATACGAGCAGTACTTC
J gene: TRBJ2-1; clone size: many; V gene: TRBV20-1; D gene: TRBD2; CDR3 protein: CSARDKGLANEQFF; CDR3 DNA: TGCAGTGCTAGAGATAAGGGACTAGCGAATGAGCAGTTCTTC
J gene: TRBJ1-2; clone size: many; V gene: TRBV21-1; D gene: -; CDR3 protein: CATLSRGRKKNYGYTF; CDR3 DNA: TGTGCCACCCTAAGTCGGGGGCGAAAAAAAAACTATGGCTACACCTTC
J gene: TRBJ2-1; clone size: -; V gene: TRBV24-1; D gene: -; CDR3 protein: CATSVRSDEQFF; CDR3 DNA: TGTGCCACCAGTGTCCGGAGCGATGAGCAGTTCTTC
J gene: TRBJ2-2; clone size: many; V gene: TRBV7-6; D gene: -; CDR3 protein: CASSLAGASTGELFF; CDR3 DNA: TGTGCCAGCAGCTTAGCGGGGGCCAGCACCGGGGAGCTGTTTTTT
J gene: TRBJ2-7; clone size: many; V gene: TRBV12-3/TRBV12-4; D gene: TRBD2; CDR3 protein: CASSLGTSGYEQYF; CDR3 DNA: TGTGCCAGCAGTTTAGGGACTAGCGGCTACGAGCAGTACTTC
J gene: TRBJ2-2; clone size: many; V gene: TRBV20-1; D gene: TRBD2; CDR3 protein: CSEIYPGLLNTGELFF; CDR3 DNA: TGCAGTGAGATATACCCGGGACTACTAAACACCGGGGAGCTGTTTTTT
J gene: TRBJ1-2; clone size: many; V gene: TRBV3-1; D gene: -; CDR3 protein: CASRGVGYTF; CDR3 DNA: TGTGCCAGCAGGGGGGTGGGCTACACCTTC
J gene: TRBJ1-1; clone size: few; V gene: TRBV12-3/TRBV12-4; D gene: -; CDR3 protein: CASSLGVPPTEAFF; CDR3 DNA: TGTGCCAGCAGTTTAGGTGTCCCTCCCACTGAAGCTTTCTTT
J gene: TRBJ2-7; clone size: many; V gene: TRBV5-1; D gene: TRBD1; CDR3 protein: CASSPRGQGSGEQYF; CDR3 DNA: TGCGCCAGCAGTCCGAGGGGACAGGGAAGCGGCGAGCAGTACTTC
J gene: TRBJ1-2; clone size: many; V gene: TRBV7-2; D gene: -; CDR3 protein: CASSLERGGYTF; CDR3 DNA: TGTGCCAGCAGCTTAGAGAGGGGCGGCTACACCTTC
J gene: TRBJ1-6; clone size: many; V gene: TRBV10-3; D gene: TRBD1; CDR3 protein: CAIRDQQGAGNSPLNF; CDR3 DNA: TGTGCCATCAGAGATCAACAGGGGGCAGGTAATTCACCCCTCAACTTT